What follows are 5 T cell receptor beta chains derived from one specimen sequenced in a study of identical twins. TCRdb ran MiXCR on the 5' RACE reads and lists one entry per CDR3 protein. The data contain 400,000 to 500,000 distinct CDR3 sequences, about a fifth of them singletons. The sample was naive T cells sorted from blood. These receptors were collected from a man aged 50 to 59 in good health.

This clonotype turned up a few times. V is TRBV7-3 and J is TRBJ1-1; tentatively, D is TRBD1 (6 bases). From germline, CDR1 is SGHTA and CDR2 FQGTGA. This CDR3 has 15 amino acids. V lost 5 bases and J 1 base, leaving 14 bases between the germline ends. The CDR3 here is CASSPYGGPNTEAFF. CDR3 nucleotides: TGTGCCAGCAGCCCTTATGGGGGCCCGAACACTGAAGCTTTCTTT.

In this sample, this clonotype turned up many times. The chain uses TRBV11-2 and TRBJ2-2; no definite D call. The CDR3 sequence is 12 residues long. The germline V gene has CDR1 SGHAT and CDR2 FQNNGV. Between the trimmed V and J ends, which lost 0 bases and 13 bases, there was a span of 9 bases. CDR3 in amino acids: CASSLDRLGLFF. The CDR3 region has the DNA TGTGCCAGCAGCTTAGACAGGCTGGGGCTGTTTTTT.

This clonotype came up many times. The gene calls are TRBV6-1 and TRBJ2-2, with TRBD1 identical over 10 bases. The CDR3 has 15 amino acids. J lost 5 bases, V lost 10 bases, and 10 bases had no gene match. CDR1 MNHNS and CDR2 SASEGT come from the germline V gene. In DNA, the CDR3 is TGTGCCATCGCCCCGACAGGGGGCTATACCGGGGAGCTGTTTTTT. Its protein product is CAIAPTGGYTGELFF.

The chain is built from TRBV6-5 and TRBJ2-7, with D perhaps TRBD2 (7 bases). V was trimmed by 1 base and J by 0 bases, leaving 10 bases between them. CDR3 length: 15 amino acids. Germline V gene sequence: CDR1 MNHEY, CDR2 SVGAGI. Here the CDR3 reads CASSYLGGPSYEQYF. The CDR3 region has the DNA TGTGCCAGCAGTTACTTGGGGGGGCCCTCCTACGAGCAGTACTTC.

This chain uses TRBV12-3 or TRBV12-4 with TRBJ2-1; tentative D call: TRBD2 (5 bases). Trimming took off 9 bases at V and 1 base at J, with 16 bases between the two ends. This CDR3 has 15 residues. CDR3 nucleotide sequence: TGTGCCAGTAATTCTCCGGGAACGTCCTACAATGAGCAGTTCTTC. Encoded protein: CASNSPGTSYNEQFF.